This T cell receptor (beta chain) was recorded in a study of blood T cell repertoires in COVID-19. Germline CDR1 is MNHEY and CDR2 is SVGEGT. V was shortened by 2 bases and J by 6 bases, with 11 bases between the two germline ends. This CDR3 region has 15 residues. Per the original methods: Reference gene primer amplification gave nucleated cell count estimates. The repertoire was sequenced with immunoSEQ multiplex PCR; TCRdb's copy has only in-frame clones and lacks some. That table furnishes V, J and clone size, whereas the DNA furnished D and trimming. This sample has nearly 110,000 clones; around four fifths occur once, and the top ten carry about 4.5%.

Input material: peripheral blood. This sequence was found in a man aged 65 to 85 with acute or convalescent COVID-19. The chain carries TRBV6-2 or TRBV6-3 and TRBJ1-6; a weak D match, TRBD1 (5 bases). CDR3 sequence: CASSYLSQGNSPLHF. As DNA, the CDR3 is TGTGCCAGCAGTTACCTATCGCAGGGTAATTCACCCCTCCACTTT.